Listed below are T cell receptor beta chains from one sample, sequenced in a study of CD8 T cells in Susac syndrome. TCRdb called the immunoSEQ multiplex PCR reads again in MiXCR, with one record for every CDR3 protein. The sample lists 75,000 to 100,000 distinct CDR3 sequences; 94% were seen once. The sequencing sample was made of CD8+ T cells from PBMCs. Receptors originate from a human donor with Susac syndrome. Both conserved end residues are part of each CDR3. A D gene is named only where the DNA matches it firmly. Only part of the rows carry a size: once, few, many, or a class if the clone is expanded.

d_call,v_call,clone_size,j_call,cdr3_nt,cdr3_aa
TRBD1,TRBV19,NA,TRBJ2-6,TGTGCCAGTAGTAGGGACAGGGCTTCTGGGGCCAACGTCCTGACTTTC,CASSRDRASGANVLTF
NA,TRBV28,NA,TRBJ2-7,TGTGCCAGCAGTATACAGGATTACGAGCAGTACTTC,CASSIQDYEQYF
TRBD1,TRBV9,NA,TRBJ2-1,TGTGCCAGCAGCGTAGTAACAGGGGACTACAATGAGCAGTTCTTC,CASSVVTGDYNEQFF
NA,TRBV30,NA,TRBJ2-3,TGTGCCTGGAGTGGGACTCCGTATAGCACAGATACGCAGTATTTT,CAWSGTPYSTDTQYF
NA,TRBV7-3,NA,TRBJ1-1,TGTGCCAGCAGCTTACGGCAGGTCATGAACACTGAAGCTTTCTTT,CASSLRQVMNTEAFF
NA,TRBV19,NA,TRBJ2-5,TGTGCCAGTAGTACCCCGGGACCGAGTCTCGGAGAGACCCAGTACTTC,CASSTPGPSLGETQYF
TRBD1,TRBV13,NA,TRBJ1-3,TGTGCCAGCAGCCCCAAGACAGGGTACCCTGGAAACACCATATATTTT,CASSPKTGYPGNTIYF
NA,TRBV20-1,NA,TRBJ2-1,TGCAGTGCCCCAGATCTAGGAGCGAATTACAATGAGCAGTTCTTC,CSAPDLGANYNEQFF
NA,TRBV7-9,NA,TRBJ1-5,TGTGCCAGCAGCTTACCAGGGGTCGGTCAGCCCCAGCATTTT,CASSLPGVGQPQHF
NA,TRBV7-9,NA,TRBJ2-7,TGTGCCAGCAGTCATCCTGGCCCTGCCTACGAGCAGTACTTC,CASSHPGPAYEQYF
TRBD1,TRBV30,NA,TRBJ2-7,TGTGCCTGGAATAACGGACAGGGGGGCTACGAGCAGTACTTC,CAWNNGQGGYEQYF
NA,TRBV30,NA,TRBJ2-2,TGTGCCTGGAGTGGGACCGGGAACACCGGGGAGCTGTTTTTT,CAWSGTGNTGELFF
NA,TRBV7-9,NA,TRBJ1-1,TGTGCCAGCAGCCATCCCCGGGGCACTGAAGCTTTCTTT,CASSHPRGTEAFF
NA,TRBV4-3,NA,TRBJ2-1,TGCGCCAGCAGCCATCGATCCAGCGGATACCCCTACAATGAGCAGTTCTTC,CASSHRSSGYPYNEQFF
NA,TRBV28,NA,TRBJ1-2,TGTGCCAGCAGCTCCCCCCGGGCAGGGTCTTCACCAGACTATGGCTACACCTTC,CASSSPRAGSSPDYGYTF
NA,TRBV6-5,NA,TRBJ1-1,TGTGCCAGCAGTTACTCTCCTGGGAACACTGAAGCTTTCTTT,CASSYSPGNTEAFF
NA,TRBV21-1,NA,TRBJ1-2,TGTGCCAGCCACGAAGGGGACAAGGCCTTGGTCTATGGCTACACCTTC,CASHEGDKALVYGYTF
NA,TRBV7-9,NA,TRBJ2-1,TGTGCCAGCAGCCTGAAAACTGAGCAGTTCTTC,CASSLKTEQFF
TRBD2,TRBV20-1,NA,TRBJ2-7,TGCAGTGCTAGGTCCATAGCGGGCAGCTCCTACGAGCAGTACTTC,CSARSIAGSSYEQYF
TRBD1,TRBV19,NA,TRBJ1-2,TGTGCCAGTAGCCGAACAGGGGTTGATGGCTACACCTTC,CASSRTGVDGYTF
NA,TRBV3-1,NA,TRBJ2-6,TGTGCCAGCAGCCTGATGTACGGGGGAGAAATCTCTGGGGCCAACGTCCTGACTTTC,CASSLMYGGEISGANVLTF
NA,TRBV4-1,NA,TRBJ2-1,TGCGCCAGCAGCGGGTCTCTAGGGAGGGGGGGCAATGAGCAGTTCTTC,CASSGSLGRGGNEQFF
NA,TRBV25-1,NA,TRBJ2-7,TGTGCCAGCAGTGGGCCGTCGCCCGTTACCTACGAGCAGTACTTC,CASSGPSPVTYEQYF
TRBD1,TRBV18,NA,TRBJ1-2,TGTGCCAGCTCACCAATAGACAGGGCGAGGGACTACACCTTC,CASSPIDRARDYTF
NA,TRBV5-6,NA,TRBJ1-1,TGTGCCAGCAGCCTCCTTGGAGAGAACACTGAAGCTTTCTTT,CASSLLGENTEAFF
TRBD1,TRBV3-1,NA,TRBJ1-1,TGTGCCAGCAGGGCCACAGGGGTTACTGAAGCTTTCTTT,CASRATGVTEAFF
TRBD1,TRBV7-9,NA,TRBJ2-6,TGTGCCAGCAGCTTTAACAGGGGTACCTCTGGGGCCAACGTCCTGACTTTC,CASSFNRGTSGANVLTF
NA,TRBV6-5,once,TRBJ1-1,TGTGCCAGCAGTTACTCGTACACCAGCTGGAACACTGAAGCTTTCTTT,CASSYSYTSWNTEAFF
NA,TRBV4-3,NA,TRBJ2-1,TGCGCCAGCAGCCAAGCTTGGGGCACTGAACCAGAAGGGCAGTTCTTC,CASSQAWGTEPEGQFF
NA,TRBV29-1,NA,TRBJ1-1,TGCAGCGTTGCCCCCCCGGAAAGGGGAAGGAACACTGAAGCTTTCTTT,CSVAPPERGRNTEAFF
NA,TRBV27,NA,TRBJ1-5,TGTGCCAGCAGTTTGGGCGTCCCTGGTCAGCCCCAGCATTTT,CASSLGVPGQPQHF
NA,TRBV5-1,NA,TRBJ2-5,TGCGCCAGCAGAATCTGGACAGCCCAAGAGACCCAGTACTTC,CASRIWTAQETQYF
NA,TRBV6-5,NA,TRBJ2-2,TGTGCCAGCAGGCATCCCACAGGCCCCGGGGAGCTGTTTTTT,CASRHPTGPGELFF
NA,TRBV11-2,once,TRBJ2-5,TGTGCCAGCGAGGGCCGGGGGGAGACCCAGTACTTC,CASEGRGETQYF
NA,TRBV7-9,NA,TRBJ2-7,TGTGCCAGCAGCACCGGACAGCGATACGAGCAGTACTTC,CASSTGQRYEQYF
NA,TRBV12-3/TRBV12-4,NA,TRBJ1-1,TGTGCCAGCAGTTTAGTGGATACGAACACTGAAGCTTTCTTT,CASSLVDTNTEAFF
NA,TRBV6-5,NA,TRBJ1-2,TGTGCCAGCAGACAAACAGGGTCCGGCTACACCTTC,CASRQTGSGYTF
NA,TRBV28,NA,TRBJ1-1,TGTGCCAGCACCCTTTGGGGCACCTTGAGCACTGAAGCTTTCTTT,CASTLWGTLSTEAFF
NA,TRBV19,NA,TRBJ1-1,TGTGCCAGTAATGGATACTCGAACACTGAAGCTTTCTTT,CASNGYSNTEAFF
TRBD1,TRBV5-1,NA,TRBJ1-5,TGCGCCAGCAGAGAAACAGGGGGCAATCAGCCCCAGCATTTT,CASRETGGNQPQHF
NA,TRBV7-8,once,TRBJ2-5,TGTGCCAGCAGCTTAGTAGGACCTCAAGAGACCCAGTACTTC,CASSLVGPQETQYF
NA,TRBV27,NA,TRBJ2-7,TGTGCCAGCAGTTTATTCGGTTTCCAGGGACCACCTGGCGAGCAGTACTTC,CASSLFGFQGPPGEQYF
NA,TRBV14,NA,TRBJ2-2,TGTGCCAGCAGCCAAGCCGGGTACACCGGGGAGCTGTTTTTT,CASSQAGYTGELFF
NA,TRBV7-9,NA,TRBJ2-1,TGTGCCAGCAGCGCGCGGGGGCGCGCAGAGCAGTTCTTC,CASSARGRAEQFF
TRBD1,TRBV7-9,NA,TRBJ2-7,TGTGCCAGCAGCTCAGCGGGGACAGGGAATAACGAGCAGTACTTC,CASSSAGTGNNEQYF
TRBD1,TRBV18,NA,TRBJ1-5,TGTGCCAGCTCATCTTACTCAGGGGGCCCCGGCAATCAGCCCCAGCATTTT,CASSSYSGGPGNQPQHF
NA,TRBV30,NA,TRBJ2-2,TGTGCCTGGAGCTTGACAGAGAACACCGGGGAGCTGTTTTTT,CAWSLTENTGELFF
NA,TRBV7-8,NA,TRBJ2-7,TGTGCCAGCAGCCCACGGACCCACCCCTACGAGCAGTACTTC,CASSPRTHPYEQYF
NA,TRBV28,NA,TRBJ2-3,TGTGCCAGCAGTTTCCCGTACGGCACAGATACGCAGTATTTT,CASSFPYGTDTQYF
NA,TRBV14,once,TRBJ1-5,TGTGCCAGCAGCCTGGGGGGAATTGGTCAGCCCCAGCATTTT,CASSLGGIGQPQHF
NA,TRBV20-1,NA,TRBJ2-5,TGCAGTGCTAACAAGTGGGCTAACCAAGAGACCCAGTACTTC,CSANKWANQETQYF
NA,TRBV6-2/TRBV6-3,NA,TRBJ2-7,TGTGCCAGCAGTCGCCTAGAGGCAGTCCCCTACGAGCAGTACTTC,CASSRLEAVPYEQYF
NA,TRBV20-1,NA,TRBJ2-1,TGCAGTGCTAGCGGGACTCCGAGGGGTCATGAGCAGTTCTTC,CSASGTPRGHEQFF
NA,TRBV7-6,NA,TRBJ2-5,TGTGCCAGCAGCCGATACCCGGGTCGGAGGCAAGAGACCCAGTACTTC,CASSRYPGRRQETQYF
TRBD1,TRBV7-9,NA,TRBJ2-3,TGTGCCAGCAGCACCCGACAGGGGAGCACAGATACGCAGTATTTT,CASSTRQGSTDTQYF
TRBD1,TRBV24-1,once,TRBJ2-1,TGTGCCACCAGTGATGGGACAGGTTACTCCTACAATGAGCAGTTCTTC,CATSDGTGYSYNEQFF
NA,TRBV7-9,NA,TRBJ2-6,TGTGCCAGCAGCCCCCCAGTCTCTGGGGCCAACGTCCTGACTTTC,CASSPPVSGANVLTF
NA,TRBV27,NA,TRBJ2-7,TGTGCCAGCAGTTTAAGCACGGGAACGATCTACGAGCAGTACTTC,CASSLSTGTIYEQYF
TRBD2,TRBV2,NA,TRBJ2-7,TGTGCCAGCAGCACACTAGCGGGAATCCAAACCTACGAGCAGTACTTC,CASSTLAGIQTYEQYF